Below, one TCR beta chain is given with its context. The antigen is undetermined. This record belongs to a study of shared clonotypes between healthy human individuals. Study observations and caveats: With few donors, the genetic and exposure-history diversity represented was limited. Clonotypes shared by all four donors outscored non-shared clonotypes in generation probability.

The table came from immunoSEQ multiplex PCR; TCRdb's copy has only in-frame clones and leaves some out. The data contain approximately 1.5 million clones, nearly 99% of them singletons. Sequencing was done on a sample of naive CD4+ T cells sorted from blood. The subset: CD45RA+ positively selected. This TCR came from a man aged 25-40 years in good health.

This CDR3 is CASSSRGQPNTEAFF. The DNA of the CDR3 is TGTGCCAGCAGCTCGCGGGGACAGCCGAACACTGAAGCTTTCTTT. This chain links TRBV5-4 with TRBJ1-1, with TRBD1 matching over 7 bases. J was trimmed by 1 base and V by 3 bases; bases with no gene match: 6. Germline CDR1 and CDR2: SGHNT and YYREEE (reference sequence). CDR3 size: 15 residues. Full variable domain (missing parts from reference TRBV5-4 and TRBJ1-1): ETGVTQSPTHLIKTRGQQVTLRCSSQSGHNTVSWYQQALGQGPQFIFQYYREEENGRGNFPPRFSGLQFPNYSSELNVNALELDDSALYLCASSSRGQPNTEAFFGQGTRLTVV.